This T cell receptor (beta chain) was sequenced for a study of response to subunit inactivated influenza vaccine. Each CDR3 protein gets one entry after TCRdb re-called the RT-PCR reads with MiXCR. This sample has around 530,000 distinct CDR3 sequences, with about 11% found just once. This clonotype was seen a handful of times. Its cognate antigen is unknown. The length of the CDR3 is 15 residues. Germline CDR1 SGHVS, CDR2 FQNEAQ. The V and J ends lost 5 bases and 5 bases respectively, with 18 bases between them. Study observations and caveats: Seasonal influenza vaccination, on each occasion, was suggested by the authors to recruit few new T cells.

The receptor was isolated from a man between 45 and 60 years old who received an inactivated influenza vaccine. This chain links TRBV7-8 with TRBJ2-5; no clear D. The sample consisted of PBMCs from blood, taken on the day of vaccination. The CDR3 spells CASSLDRVPKETQYF. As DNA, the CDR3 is TGTGCCAGCAGCCTGGACCGGGTCCCGAAGGAGACCCAGTACTTC.